This TCR beta chain was retrieved from a study of cytomegalovirus exposure and HLA in healthy donors. Whole-study findings and limits: When a later analysis was performed, an Asian-associated ancestry cluster reportedly had fewer N-insertions than the roughly 700-donor mean. A later analysis linked about 17,000 TCR beta sequences to HLA alleles at 0.05 false discovery rate. More clonal expansion characterized HLA-associated TCR beta chains than equally common others in a later analysis. Immune exposure information comprised only CMV serostatus.

CDR1 is MNHEY, CDR2 SVGAGI, per germline. J was trimmed by 5 bases and V by 0 bases; bases with no gene match: 2. The CDR3 has 16 amino acids. The PCR was carried out with 60 Vbeta primers and 13 Jbeta primers. Method: immunoSEQ multiplex PCR; TCRdb's copy keeps in-frame clones and lacks some. The sample gives about 200,000 clones, 82% of which show up once; approximately 6% is in the top ten. Note on this clone: Its specificity is not known.

Sequencing was performed on PBMCs. The source of this sequence is a man aged 35 to 55 in good health and CMV-seropositive. The rearrangement uses TRBV6-5 and TRBJ2-3; TRBD2 matches 13 bases. CDR3: CASSYSWTSGRDTQYF. The CDR3 region has the DNA TGTGCCAGCAGTTACTCGTGGACTAGCGGGAGAGATACGCAGTATTTT.